Below are 13 T cell receptor beta chains sequenced from a single sample in a study of blood T cells in healthy people across ages. With a J-beta primer mix and a sample-barcoded 5' primer, a second PCR ran 7 to 11 cycles. From the 5' RACE reads, TCRdb called clonotypes with MiXCR, one entry per CDR3 protein. Of about 540,000 distinct CDR3 sequences listed, around 24% are singletons. These data are also associated with another study on T cells of mothers and their children.

What was sequenced was blood. These receptors were obtained from a boy between 10 and 17 years old in good health.

The V and J genes are TRBV10-3 and TRBJ2-6; 7 positions agree with TRBD2. Germline CDR1 and CDR2: ENHRY and SYGVKD. This CDR3 is built from 17 residues. J lost 0 bases, V lost 3 bases, and 5 bases had no gene match. The CDR3 region is CAISELAPSSGANVLTF. In nucleotides, the CDR3 is TGTGCCATCAGTGAACTAGCGCCAAGCTCTGGGGCCAACGTCCTGACTTTC.

V usage is TRBV4-3 and J usage is TRBJ2-3; D is uncertain. CDR3 length equals 14 residues. V was shortened by 0 bases and J by 3 bases, with 7 bases between the two germline ends. Looked up from germline, CDR1 is LGHNA and CDR2 is YSLEER. The DNA of the CDR3 is TGCGCCAGCAGCCAAGATCAACAGACAGATACGCAGTATTTT. It encodes CASSQDQQTDTQYF.

To note about this clonotype: At one of its ends the junction is not consistent with the germline gene, which may arise from a read error. V gene TRBV18 combines with J gene TRBJ2-3, with D uncertain. The germline V gene has CDR1 KGHSH and CDR2 LQKENI. This CDR3 comprises 14 residues. CDR3 in amino acids: CASSPPFTPDTQYF. DNA for the CDR3: TGCGCCAGCTCACCACCTTTCACCCCAGATACGCAGTATTTT. The full variable domain, rest sourced from reference TRBV18 and TRBJ2-3, is NAGVMQNPRHLVRRRGQEARLRCSPMKGHSHVYWYRQLPEEGLKFMVYLQKENIIDESGMPKERFSAEFPKEGPSILRIQQVVRGDSAAYFCASSPPFTPDTQYFGPGTRLTVL.

CDR3 loop: CASSLDWAPRETQYF. CDR3 bases: TGTGCCAGCAGCTTGGACTGGGCGCCCCGGGAGACCCAGTACTTC. The chain carries TRBV5-5 and TRBJ2-5; D ambiguous. Germline V CDR1 and CDR2: SGHKS, YYEKEE (reference sequence). The CDR3 is 15 amino acids. The V end was cut by 0 bases, the J end by 5 bases, with 14 bases between.

Only a few counts were recorded for this clonotype. The chain links TRBV7-2 to TRBJ2-1; 16 bases agree with TRBD2. The CDR3 runs 17 residues. Germline V gene sequence: CDR1 SGHTA, CDR2 FQGNSA. With V trimmed by 4 bases and J by 7 bases, 7 bases remained unmatched. CDR3 sequence: CASSSGLAGGPWNEQFF. CDR3 nucleotides: TGTGCCAGCAGCTCGGGACTAGCGGGGGGGCCGTGGAATGAGCAGTTCTTC.

The sample holds a few counts of this clonotype. V is TRBV6-2 or TRBV6-3 and J is TRBJ2-3; 7 bases match TRBD2. The CDR3 covers 13 residues. V gave up 5 bases and J gave up 3 bases; unmatched junction bases: 2. From germline, CDR1 is MNHEY and CDR2 SVGEGT. CDR3 nucleotides: TGTGCCAGCAGTCTAGCGGAGACAGATACGCAGTATTTT. This codes for CASSLAETDTQYF.

V gene TRBV2 combines with J gene TRBJ2-7; the match to TRBD1 covers 7 bases. Losses at the gene ends were 4 bases for V and 3 bases for J; bases not matched to a gene: 3. The CDR3 is made up of 13 amino acids. From germline, CDR1 is SNHLY and CDR2 FYNNEI. CDR3 sequence (DNA): TGTGCCAGCAGTGGGACAGGTCTCTACGAGCAGTACTTC. Protein product: CASSGTGLYEQYF.

On this clonotype: A junction boundary mismatches the germline segment, possibly from a read error. This chain connects TRBV5-1 to TRBJ2-7; a possible D gene is TRBD1 (6 bases). CDR1 and CDR2 from the germline V gene are SGHRS and YFSETQ. CDR3 length: 13 amino acids. The CDR3 region is CASSCGQPYEQYF. The CDR3 DNA follows: TGCGCCAGCAGCTGTGGACAGCCCTATGAGCAGTACTTC.

In its sample, this clonotype was seen a few times. The CDR3 spells CASSKVAGQHFKNIQYF. CDR3 sequence (DNA): TGTGCCAGCAGCAAAGTTGCGGGACAGCATTTCAAAAACATTCAGTACTTC. The gene calls are TRBV21-1 and TRBJ2-4; the D call TRBD1 from the table was never checked on the DNA. TRBV21-1 is a known pseudogene. The length of the CDR3 is 17 residues.

The V gene is TRBV29-1, the J gene TRBJ2-7; the D is unclear. V lost 2 bases and J 1 base, leaving 9 bases between the germline ends. CDR3 size: 13 residues. CDR1 and CDR2 from the germline V gene are SQVTM and ANQGSEA. The CDR3 protein is CSVEKGSSYEQYF. The CDR3 coding sequence is TGCAGCGTTGAAAAGGGAAGTTCCTACGAGCAGTACTTC.

This clonotype has more than one count but fewer than ten. This chain links TRBV7-2 with TRBJ2-5; the D gene is possibly TRBD1 (6 bases). The J call is in doubt because the DNA end fits TRBJ2-1 better. The germline gives CDR1 SGHTA, CDR2 FQGNSA. CDR3 length equals 16 residues. The CDR3 protein is CASSLAFDRSYNEQFF. CDR3 DNA: TGTGCCAGCAGCTTAGCCTTCGACAGGTCATACAATGAGCAGTTCTTC.

The sample holds a few counts of this clonotype. J is TRBJ2-7 and V is TRBV6-6, with 9 bases fitting TRBD2. The germline CDR1 and CDR2 sequences are MNHNY and SVGAGI (reference sequence). The CDR3 has 16 residues. V was clipped by 6 bases and J by 0 bases; unmatched bases: 9. Here the CDR3 reads CASRPSGRKSSYEQYF. Here the CDR3 DNA reads TGTGCCAGCAGACCCAGCGGGAGGAAAAGCTCCTACGAGCAGTACTTC.

The chain uses TRBV6-1 and TRBJ2-3, with 14 bases that match TRBD2. The CDR3 has 19 residues. V was pared by 5 bases and J by 6 bases, with 16 bases of the junction left unmatched. Germline CDR1 reads MNHNS; CDR2 reads SASEGT. The DNA of the CDR3 is TGTGCCAGCAGTACACGCTCCGGGACTAGCGGGGGAGTAAAGGATACGCAGTATTTT. Translating gives CASSTRSGTSGGVKDTQYF.